The clone carrying this T cell receptor (beta chain) is medium-sized in the sample. Its antigen remains unknown. Thyroid surgery took place with no prior treatment in any patient. The CDR3 spans 14 residues. The V end lost 5 bases, the J end lost 2 bases, and 14 bases lay between the germline ends. Per the germline V gene, CDR1 is DFQATT and CDR2 is SNEGSKA (reference sequence). The data were taken from a study of metastatic and nonmetastatic thyroid tumors. Study-wide findings and caveats: Malignant thyroid tumors reportedly had TCR beta diversity that was significantly higher than in benign nodules, in blood and tumor.

TCRdb redid the clone calls on the PCR reads using MiXCR. Here the sample spans some 16,000 clones, 33% being singletons. The sequenced sample was tumor tissue. The clonotype was recovered from a male donor with papillary thyroid cancer or a benign thyroid nodule (not recorded which). Some clones in this sample may be carry-over from other donors' samples. The chain couples TRBV20-1 to TRBJ2-3; D remains unclear. CDR3 loop: CSAPRLGNTDTQYF. The CDR3 DNA sequence: TGCAGTGCTCCACGGTTGGGGAACACAGATACGCAGTATTTT.